One and the same sample provided the 14 T cell receptor beta chains below, sequenced in a study of human T cells and chemical hapten exposure. MiXCR, applied by TCRdb to the RACE reads, yields one record per CDR3 protein. The sample has 300,000 to 450,000 distinct CDR3 sequences, more than 4.5% seen once; the top ten hold about 2.2%. This sample's time point: patch test 1, 2 weeks after DPC sensitization. The treatment here: therapeutic diphenylcyclopropenone sensitization with weekly scalp DPC. This specimen consisted of whole blood, obtained in connection with sensitization to the hapten diphenylcyclopropenone (DPC). These receptors all come from a woman between 45 and 65 years old with alopecia areata. Some clones in this sample may be carry-over from other donors' samples.

The chain employs TRBV5-1 and TRBJ2-3; TRBD2 matches at 8 bases. Germline trimming cut 7 bases from V and 1 base from J; bases unmatched to any gene: 8. The CDR3 runs 15 residues. Per germline, CDR1 SGHRS and CDR2 YFSETQ. The DNA of the CDR3 is TGCGCCAGCGTCCCTAGTAGCGGGGGCACAGATACGCAGTATTTT. Translated, it gives CASVPSSGGTDTQYF.

At least ten counts were recorded for this clonotype. The junction shows a germline mismatch at one end, possibly a read error. The chain is built from TRBV7-9 and TRBJ2-2; D tentatively fits TRBD1 or TRBD2 (5 bases each). Germline CDR1 SEHNR, CDR2 FQNEAQ (reference sequence). The CDR3 contains 14 residues. The CDR3 DNA reads as TGTGCCAGCAGTTTAGGGGAGTACACCGGGGAGCTGTTTTTT. Encoded protein: CASSLGEYTGELFF. The full variable domain, its missing parts supplied by reference TRBV7-9 and TRBJ2-2, is DTGVSQNPRHKITKRGQNVTFRCDPISEHNRLYWYRQTLGQGPEFLTYFQNEAQLEKSRLLSDRFSAERPKGSFSTLEIQRTEQGDSAMYLCASSLGEYTGELFFGEGSRLTVL.

The table lists this clonotype with many counts. The rearrangement links TRBV20-1 to TRBJ2-3; D remains unclear. V was shortened by 1 base and J by 0 bases, with 11 bases between the two germline ends. CDR3 length: 15 residues. CDR1 DFQATT and CDR2 SNEGSKA come from the germline V gene (reference sequence). The CDR3 loop is CSARGARYSTDTQYF. CDR3 in DNA: TGCAGTGCTAGAGGGGCTCGGTATAGCACAGATACGCAGTATTTT.

This clonotype showed up just a few times. V usage is TRBV2 and J usage is TRBJ2-1; 7 bases align to TRBD2. Trimming at V came to 4 bases and at J to 7 bases, leaving 4 bases not matched to a gene. The CDR3 has 13 residues. The V gene's germline CDR1 is SNHLY and CDR2 FYNNEI. CDR3 residues: CASSVGGKNEQFF. CDR3 nucleotide sequence: TGTGCCAGCAGTGTGGGGGGGAAGAATGAGCAGTTCTTC.

This clonotype was observed many times. The V gene is TRBV30, the J gene TRBJ1-6; no clear D gene. CDR3 size: 11 residues. Germline CDR1 and CDR2: GTSNPN and SVGIG (reference sequence). Written as DNA, the CDR3 is TGTGCACACGGACTTGATTCACCCCTCCACTTT. Residues: CAHGLDSPLHF.

This clonotype was found a few times. The rearrangement uses TRBV6-6 and TRBJ2-5; D gene unclear. The germline CDR1 and CDR2 sequences are MNHNY and SVGAGI (reference sequence). Deletions cut 0 bases from V and 4 bases from J, with 9 bases between. This CDR3 is 14 amino acids long. The CDR3 loop is CASSYSNSRETQYF. The CDR3 bases are TGTGCCAGCAGTTACTCGAACAGCCGAGAGACCCAGTACTTC.

In its sample, this clonotype was seen many times. This chain connects TRBV5-5 to TRBJ2-3; the match to TRBD1 covers 9 bases. CDR3 length: 17 residues. V lost 4 bases to trimming and J lost 2 bases; unmatched junction nucleotides: 11. Germline-derived CDR1 and CDR2 are SGHKS and YYEKEE (reference sequence). The CDR3 here is CASSPGVGTGPTDTQYF. The CDR3 coding sequence is TGTGCCAGCAGCCCGGGGGTCGGGACAGGGCCCACAGATACGCAGTATTTT.

This clonotype was recorded many times. This sequence joins TRBV20-1 and TRBJ1-6; the D is unclear. The V and J ends lost 1 base and 0 bases respectively, with 13 bases between them. The germline gives CDR1 DFQATT, CDR2 SNEGSKA (reference sequence). The CDR3 spans 17 residues. The CDR3 region is CSARGRRISSYNSPLHF. CDR3 nucleotide sequence: TGCAGTGCTAGAGGCCGCCGCATAAGCTCCTATAATTCACCCCTCCACTTT.

Ten or more counts support this clonotype. The genes are TRBV3-1 and TRBJ2-5, with D tentatively TRBD1 (7 bases). V was shortened by 4 bases and J by 0 bases, with 12 bases between the two germline ends. CDR3 length: 15 residues. The germline gives CDR1 LGHDT, CDR2 YNNKEL (reference sequence). The CDR3 nucleotides read TGTGCCAGCAGCCCGCAGGGGGACTACCAAGAGACCCAGTACTTC. This translates into CASSPQGDYQETQYF.

There are a few counts of this clonotype. CDR3 in DNA: TGTGCCAGCAGCTTAGATGGACCCCCCGGGGGGTATATAGATGAGCAGTTCTTC. It specifies CASSLDGPPGGYIDEQFF. The chain is built from TRBV11-2 and TRBJ2-1; the match to TRBD2 covers 7 bases. The CDR3 consists of 18 residues. The germline gives CDR1 SGHAT, CDR2 FQNNGV. Trimming removed 0 bases from V and 8 bases from J; junction bases left unmatched: 16.

This clonotype was observed a few times. J is TRBJ1-2 and V is TRBV4-1; no reliable D call. The germline V gene has CDR1 MGHRA and CDR2 YSYEKL. The CDR3 runs 16 residues. Trimming took off 0 bases at V and 4 bases at J, with 15 bases between the two ends. The CDR3 here is CASSQEEIVEGYGYTF. Written as DNA, the CDR3 is TGCGCCAGCAGCCAAGAGGAGATTGTGGAGGGCTATGGCTACACCTTC.

This clonotype was seen many times. The rearrangement links TRBV20-1 to TRBJ1-1; 9 bases match TRBD1. In germline, CDR1 is DFQATT, CDR2 SNEGSKA (reference sequence). The CDR3 runs 14 residues. With V trimmed by 6 bases and J by 4 bases, 9 bases remained unmatched. This CDR3 reads CSASWGQGPTEAFF. CDR3 DNA: TGCAGTGCCAGTTGGGGACAGGGACCCACTGAAGCTTTCTTT.

This clonotype has a handful of counts. The chain employs TRBV5-1 and TRBJ1-1, with D tentatively TRBD1 (5 bases). V dropped 5 bases and J dropped 5 bases, with 13 bases sitting between them. Germline loops: CDR1 SGHRS, CDR2 YFSETQ. This CDR3 is 13 amino acids long. CDR3 bases: TGCGCCAGCAGGCTGACGGGGCGGACTGAAGCTTTCTTT. Residues: CASRLTGRTEAFF.

The sample holds many counts of this clonotype. This chain joins TRBV7-8 and TRBJ2-3; 9 nucleotides agree with TRBD2. The CDR3 is 16 residues long. Germline V gene lookup returns CDR1 SGHVS and CDR2 FQNEAQ. The trim removed 7 bases at V and 0 bases at J, leaving 8 bases unmatched. The chain's CDR3 is CASTGGSGSSTDTQYF. The CDR3 DNA is TGTGCCAGCACGGGGGGTAGCGGGAGCAGCACAGATACGCAGTATTTT.